This entry describes one T cell receptor (beta chain). The data originate from a study of blood T cell repertoires in COVID-19. Whole-study context: Italy, Spain and the United States were the sources of the convalescent and acute COVID-19 samples. In each case, the material was cDNA or gDNA derived from T cells, B-cell-depleted T cells, or PBMCs.

Produced via immunoSEQ multiplex PCR; TCRdb's table is partial and in-frame only. The data show 150,000 to 200,000 clones, around 82% seen once. The V gene lost 4 bases and the J gene lost 0 bases, with 11 bases spanning the gap. This CDR3 region has 15 residues. Per the germline V gene, CDR1 is SGHRS and CDR2 is YFSETQ. Sequenced material: peripheral blood. The sequence was collected from a woman of 80 years or more with acute or convalescent COVID-19. The chain couples TRBV5-1 to TRBJ1-3; no reliable D call. The CDR3 nucleotides are TGCGCCAGCAGCGCCGATAGCGGCTCTGGAAACACCATATATTTT. Translation: CASSADSGSGNTIYF.